The 31 T cell receptor beta chains below all came from one sample that was sequenced in a study of early T cells in non-severe SARS-CoV-2 infection. TCRdb reprocessed the 5' RACE reads via MiXCR and lists one record per CDR3 protein. The sample yields over 30,000 distinct CDR3 sequences, about 6.5% seen once. Sequencing input: whole blood. The receptor source for this set is an adult who was a healthcare worker with PCR-confirmed SARS-CoV-2 infection or an uninfected control (not recorded which).

This clonotype was picked up a small number of times. This chain connects TRBV3-1 to TRBJ2-5, with unresolved D. Germline V gene data show CDR1 as LGHDT and CDR2 as YNNKEL (reference sequence). This CDR3 is 14 amino acids long. Trimming cost V 2 bases and J 2 bases, with 9 bases left between them. The CDR3 loop is CASSQSVAQETQYF. CDR3 DNA sequence: TGTGCCAGCAGCCAATCTGTGGCACAAGAGACCCAGTACTTC.

This clonotype appeared many times. The gene calls are TRBV20-1 and TRBJ2-3, with 13 bases identical to TRBD2. The germline CDR1 and CDR2 sequences are DFQATT and SNEGSKA (reference sequence). The CDR3 covers 16 residues. Losses at the gene ends were 3 bases for V and 2 bases for J; bases not matched to a gene: 5. DNA for the CDR3: TGCAGTGCTAGGGAACTAGCGGGGGGGTTCACAGATACGCAGTATTTT. Translation: CSARELAGGFTDTQYF.

This clonotype was detected ten times or more. The chain combines TRBV11-2 with TRBJ1-2; 8 bases are shared with TRBD1. The CDR3 runs 14 residues. Germline-derived CDR1 and CDR2 are SGHAT and FQNNGV. V shed 5 bases, J shed 8 bases, and the junction held 10 bases outside the gene matches. The CDR3 region has the DNA TGTGCCAGCAGCCCTACCGCGACAGGGGAAGGCTACACCTTC. The encoded protein is CASSPTATGEGYTF.

This clonotype was recorded many times. The chain couples TRBV28 to TRBJ2-2; no firm D call. The CDR3 runs to 14 residues. Germline CDR1 and CDR2: MDHEN and SYDVKM. V lost 6 bases and J lost 5, with 13 bases in between. This CDR3 is CASSLTFRTGELFF. The CDR3 DNA reads as TGTGCCAGCAGCCTGACTTTTCGGACCGGGGAGCTGTTTTTT.

The table lists this clonotype with many counts. This chain links TRBV6-6 with TRBJ2-1, with 8 bases fitting TRBD2. The CDR3 loop spans 15 amino acids. V was clipped by 6 bases and J by 1 base; unmatched bases: 5. In germline, CDR1 is MNHNY, CDR2 SVGAGI (reference sequence). CDR3 amino acids: CASSRGGMSYNEQFF. The CDR3 region has the DNA TGTGCCAGCAGCCGCGGGGGGATGTCCTACAATGAGCAGTTCTTC.

At least ten counts were recorded for this clonotype. This rearrangement joins TRBV20-1 to TRBJ2-1; 10 bases align to TRBD2. Germline CDR1 is DFQATT and CDR2 is SNEGSKA (reference sequence). The V gene end was trimmed by 3 bases and the J gene end by 9 bases; junction bases not matched to a gene: 11. CDR3 length: 15 amino acids. The CDR3 DNA is TGCAGTGCTAGGTACCCTAGCGGGGGCTTCGGTGAGCAGTTCTTC. This sequence encodes CSARYPSGGFGEQFF.

This clonotype was picked up many times. The CDR3 loop is CAWSRREDTEAFF. CDR3 nucleotide sequence: TGTGCCTGGAGTCGCAGGGAAGACACTGAAGCTTTCTTT. The gene calls are TRBV30 and TRBJ1-1; D is possibly TRBD1 (5 bases). The V and J ends lost 2 bases and 3 bases respectively, with 10 bases between them. Germline V gene data show CDR1 as GTSNPN and CDR2 as SVGIG (reference sequence). This CDR3 contains 13 residues.

The table lists this clonotype with many counts. This chain connects TRBV20-1 to TRBJ2-1; TRBD1 agrees at 7 bases. The CDR3 is 12 amino acids. Germline V gene sequence: CDR1 DFQATT, CDR2 SNEGSKA (reference sequence). After removal of 5 bases from V and 6 bases from J, the junction contained 4 bases not matched to a gene. The CDR3 bases are TGCAGTGCTCGGGGACAGAGCAATGAGCAGTTCTTC. It yields the protein CSARGQSNEQFF.

This clonotype was observed many times. The rearrangement links TRBV6-6 to TRBJ2-1; TRBD1 is a possible D gene (6 bases). CDR3 length: 15 amino acids. V was trimmed by 7 bases and J by 3 bases, leaving 16 bases between them. Germline assignment: CDR1 MNHNY and CDR2 SVGAGI (reference sequence). Here the CDR3 DNA reads TGTGCCAGCAACCCTTCGACAGGAGACTACAATGAGCAGTTCTTC. Amino acid sequence: CASNPSTGDYNEQFF.

The chain employs TRBV6-2 or TRBV6-3 and TRBJ2-7; 10 bases map to TRBD1. After removal of 5 bases from V and 3 bases from J, the junction contained 13 bases not matched to a gene. CDR1 and CDR2 (germline): MNHEY, SVGEGT. CDR3 length: 17 amino acids. CDR3 sequence: CASSRIPGQGTGYEQYF. In DNA, the CDR3 is TGTGCCAGCAGTCGAATACCGGGACAGGGGACGGGCTACGAGCAGTACTTC.

This clonotype was counted many times. V and J are TRBV7-2 and TRBJ2-7, with D perhaps matching TRBD1 (6 bases). Germline V CDR1 and CDR2: SGHTA, FQGNSA. V was cut by 5 bases and J by 2 bases, with 13 bases left in between. The CDR3 has 14 residues. Here the CDR3 DNA reads TGTGCCAGCAGCGCTAAAACAGGGACCTACGAGCAGTACTTC. Protein product: CASSAKTGTYEQYF.

This clonotype was found a few times. The chain links TRBV10-3 to TRBJ2-1; D is perhaps TRBD1 (5 bases). CDR1 and CDR2 (germline): ENHRY, SYGVKD. CDR3 length equals 13 residues. With 0 bases removed from V and 15 bases from J, the gap between germline ends came to 15 bases. The CDR3 reads CAISESTDTKGFF. DNA of the CDR3: TGTGCCATCAGTGAGTCGACGGACACAAAGGGGTTCTTC.

This clonotype was observed a handful of times. The rearrangement joins TRBV12-3 or TRBV12-4 to TRBJ1-5; 9 bases are a match to TRBD1. The V and J ends lost 3 bases and 1 base, in that order; junction bases with no gene match: 4. This CDR3 has 16 amino acids. The CDR3 nucleotides are TGTGCCAGCAGTTTGCGCGGACAGGGGAGCAATCAGCCCCAGCATTTT. It encodes CASSLRGQGSNQPQHF.

The chain uses TRBV6-6 and TRBJ1-1; tentative D call: TRBD1 (5 bases). Germline V gene data show CDR1 as MNHNY and CDR2 as SVGAGI (reference sequence). The ends were cut back, 7 bases at V and 1 base at J, with 16 bases in the middle. The CDR3 has 15 amino acids. In DNA, the CDR3 is TGTGCCAGCACCCTACCCTTCGGGGGGAACACTGAAGCTTTCTTT. This translates into CASTLPFGGNTEAFF.

This clonotype has at least ten counts. The chain joins TRBV2 to TRBJ1-1, with a possible D match to TRBD1 (6 bases). The V end lost 7 bases, the J end lost 1 base, and 13 bases lay between the germline ends. The germline V gene encodes CDR1 SNHLY and CDR2 FYNNEI. The CDR3 totals 14 residues. The CDR3 sequence is CASKGEARNTEAFF. CDR3 sequence (DNA): TGTGCCAGCAAGGGGGAGGCAAGGAACACTGAAGCTTTCTTT.

V is TRBV7-9 and J is TRBJ1-2; the D is unclear. The CDR3 contains 15 residues. Germline CDR1 is SEHNR and CDR2 is FQNEAQ (reference sequence). Deletions cut 5 bases from V and 1 base from J, with 14 bases between. The CDR3 bases are TGTGCCAGCAGCCAGAACGCGGTCCTTAACTATGGCTACACCTTC. Its protein product is CASSQNAVLNYGYTF.

The chain uses TRBV4-1 and TRBJ1-6; 10 nucleotides match TRBD1. Germline assignment: CDR1 MGHRA and CDR2 YSYEKL. The length of the CDR3 is 17 residues. Trimming cost V 4 bases and J 7 bases; bases outside gene matches: 10. The CDR3 nucleotides are TGCGCCAGCAGCCCTCGCGGCGGACAGGGGGGGAATTCACCCCTCCACTTT. It specifies CASSPRGGQGGNSPLHF.

This clonotype was recorded a few times. The chain couples TRBV28 to TRBJ1-2; D not resolved. The CDR3 is made up of 12 amino acids. The V gene lost 3 bases and the J gene lost 0 bases, with 2 bases spanning the gap. Germline V CDR1 and CDR2: MDHEN, SYDVKM. CDR3 coding DNA: TGTGCCAGCAGTTTCCCTAACTATGGCTACACCTTC. Translating it yields CASSFPNYGYTF.

This chain links TRBV12-3 or TRBV12-4 with TRBJ2-1; D not resolved. The length of the CDR3 is 15 residues. V gave up 3 bases and J gave up 3 bases, with 12 bases separating them. This CDR3 is CASSFGDAGYNEQFF. The CDR3 DNA reads TGTGCCAGCAGTTTCGGTGACGCAGGCTACAATGAGCAGTTCTTC.

This clonotype was counted between two and nine times. This chain joins TRBV27 and TRBJ1-4; 9 bases line up with TRBD1. The V segment lost 6 bases and the J segment 8 bases; nucleotides outside the gene matches: 10. This CDR3 is 15 amino acids long. Germline V gene data show CDR1 as MNHEY and CDR2 as SMNVEV (reference sequence). CDR3 sequence: CASRMAGTGKEKLFF. CDR3 DNA sequence: TGTGCCAGCAGGATGGCGGGGACAGGGAAAGAAAAACTGTTTTTT. The entire variable domain, with the rest obtained from reference TRBV27 and TRBJ1-4, is as follows: EAQVTQNPRYLITVTGKKLTVTCSQNMNHEYMSWYRQDPGLGLRQIYYSMNVEVTDKGDVPEGYKVSRKEKRNFPLILESPSPNQTSLYFCASRMAGTGKEKLFFGSGTQLSVL.

This clonotype has ten or more counts. The chain combines TRBV13 with TRBJ1-2, with 7 bases that match TRBD1. Germline V gene data show CDR1 as PRHDT and CDR2 as FYEKMQ (reference sequence). This CDR3 comprises 15 residues. V shed 2 bases, J shed 3 bases, and the junction held 6 bases outside the gene matches. The CDR3 coding sequence is TGTGCCAGCAGCTTACGCGACAGGGCCCACTATGGCTACACCTTC. This encodes CASSLRDRAHYGYTF. Complete variable domain (other parts from reference TRBV13 and TRBJ1-2): AAGVIQSPRHLIKEKRETATLKCYPIPRHDTVYWYQQGPGQDPQFLISFYEKMQSDKGSIPDRFSAQQFSDYHSELNMSSLELGDSALYFCASSLRDRAHYGYTFGSGTRLTVV.

There are many counts of this clonotype. The chain carries TRBV7-8 and TRBJ2-2; unclear D gene. The CDR3 sequence is 14 residues long. Trimming took off 4 bases at V and 2 bases at J, with 8 bases between the two ends. The germline V gene has CDR1 SGHVS and CDR2 FQNEAQ. CDR3 DNA sequence: TGTGCCAGCAGCTCCGAGTCTAACACCGGGGAGCTGTTTTTT. Translating it yields CASSSESNTGELFF.

This clonotype was seen at least ten times. The chain has TRBV7-3 and TRBJ1-1; D is unresolved. V was shortened by 6 bases and J by 1 base, with 9 bases between the two germline ends. Looked up from germline, CDR1 is SGHTA and CDR2 is FQGTGA. The CDR3 length is 13 residues. CDR3 protein: CASRVAANTEAFF. For the CDR3, the DNA is TGTGCCAGCAGGGTCGCGGCGAACACTGAAGCTTTCTTT.

The V call is TRBV11-2, the J call TRBJ1-5; D might be TRBD1 (5 bases). This CDR3 is built from 14 residues. V lost 1 base, J lost 5 bases, and 9 bases lay in between. The germline V gene has CDR1 SGHAT and CDR2 FQNNGV. The CDR3 region has the DNA TGTGCCAGCAGCTTAGCTACAGGTTATCAGCCCCAGCATTTT. Translating gives CASSLATGYQPQHF.

This clonotype was counted at least ten times. The chain joins TRBV12-3 or TRBV12-4 to TRBJ1-6; D is undetermined. This CDR3 comprises 14 residues. V lost 5 bases and J lost 9, with 14 bases in between. The CDR3 protein is CASSPGPTGSPLHF. CDR3 nucleotides: TGTGCCAGCAGTCCCGGTCCTACCGGTTCACCCCTCCACTTT.

This clonotype was detected many times. This chain joins TRBV20-1 and TRBJ1-2, with 8 bases matching TRBD1. The CDR3 totals 13 residues. V was clipped by 5 bases and J by 0 bases; unmatched bases: 2. Per the germline V gene, CDR1 is DFQATT and CDR2 is SNEGSKA (reference sequence). CDR3: CSASGGANYGYTF. For the CDR3, the DNA is TGCAGTGCTTCAGGGGGCGCTAACTATGGCTACACCTTC.

This clonotype was found a few times. The chain uses TRBV10-3 and TRBJ2-1; D may be TRBD2 (6 bases). Trimming left V 6 bases short and J 0 bases short, with 9 bases between. Germline V lookup: CDR1 ENHRY, CDR2 SYGVKD. This CDR3 comprises 14 residues. The CDR3 nucleotides are TGTGCCATCAGCTCCGGGAGCTCCTACAATGAGCAGTTCTTC. Its translation: CAISSGSSYNEQFF.

The chain combines TRBV20-1 with TRBJ1-2; 7 nucleotides agree with TRBD1. Germline V gives CDR1 DFQATT, CDR2 SNEGSKA (reference sequence). CDR3 size: 16 residues. J lost 2 bases, V lost 2 bases, and 11 bases had no gene match. CDR3 region: CSARSASQGENYGYTF. Written as DNA, the CDR3 is TGCAGTGCTAGAAGCGCGAGCCAGGGGGAAAACTATGGCTACACCTTC.

This clonotype is medium-sized. CDR3 loop: CASSLDRNQPQHF. The CDR3 coding sequence is TGCGCCAGCAGCTTGGACAGGAATCAGCCCCAGCATTTT. The chain couples TRBV5-1 to TRBJ1-5, with a weak D call TRBD1 (5 bases). The germline CDR1 and CDR2 sequences are SGHRS and YFSETQ. V was trimmed by 0 bases and J by 4 bases, leaving 5 bases between them. This CDR3 has 13 residues.

The table lists this clonotype with many counts. The genes are TRBV7-6 and TRBJ2-6; a weak D match, TRBD1 (5 bases). CDR1 is SGHVS, CDR2 FNYEAQ, per germline. The CDR3 has 15 amino acids. V dropped 6 bases and J dropped 0 bases, with 9 bases sitting between them. CDR3 nucleotide sequence: TGTGCCAGCAGAGTAGACAGCTCTGGGGCCAACGTCCTGACTTTC. This translates into CASRVDSSGANVLTF.

This clonotype came up many times. The rearrangement joins TRBV7-2 to TRBJ1-6, with 9 positions matching TRBD1. CDR1 and CDR2 from the germline V gene are SGHTA and FQGNSA. This CDR3 has 16 residues. V lost 5 bases to trimming and J lost 2 bases; unmatched junction nucleotides: 4. The CDR3 reads CASSPRTGAYNSPLHF. As DNA, the CDR3 is TGTGCCAGCAGCCCCCGGACAGGGGCCTATAATTCACCCCTCCACTTT.